This T cell receptor (beta chain) is drawn from a study of CD8 T cells in ankylosing spondylitis. In germline, CDR1 is LGHNA, CDR2 YSLEER. The CDR3 consists of 14 residues. Trimming removed 0 bases from V and 5 bases from J, with 10 bases in between. This clonotype was detected many times. TCRdb called the 5' RACE reads again in MiXCR, with one record for every CDR3 protein. The sample includes 230,000 or so distinct CDR3 sequences, over 15% of them seen just once. This chain joins TRBV4-3 and TRBJ1-1; D is unresolved. The sequencing input was blood, either unsorted or a sorted T cell fraction (not recorded which). The sequence derives from a male donor with ankylosing spondylitis or in good health (not recorded which). In DNA form, the CDR3 reads TGCGCCAGCAGCCAAGATCACGAGGGTACTGAAGCTTTCTTT. Encoded protein: CASSQDHEGTEAFF.